This T cell receptor beta chain emerged from a study of blood T cell repertoires in COVID-19. Study background: Samples of COVID-19 (acute and convalescent) were obtained from the United States, Italy and Spain. From T cells, B-cell-depleted T cells, or PBMCs came the material, which was cDNA or gDNA.

This clone has just one count. In the authors' methods: Reference gene primer amplification yielded estimated nucleated cell counts. Libraries were prepared by immunoSEQ multiplex PCR; TCRdb keeps only in-frame clonotypes and omits some of them. V and J calls and clone size come straight from that table; D and trimming were deduced from the DNA. The sample has tens of thousands of clones; around three quarters are singletons. Trimming cost V 3 bases and J 5 bases; bases outside gene matches: 4. Germline lookup yields CDR1 LNHDA and CDR2 SQIVND (reference sequence). CDR3 size: 14 residues. The origin of this receptor is a man aged 65-85 years with acute or convalescent COVID-19. The sample comprised peripheral blood. The J gene is TRBJ1-5, the V gene TRBV19; 7 bases fit TRBD1. Here the CDR3 reads CASSIAQGDQPQHF. CDR3 coding DNA: TGTGCCAGTAGTATTGCGCAGGGGGATCAGCCCCAGCATTTT.